The 16 T cell receptor beta chains given below trace back to one sample, sequenced in a study of cytomegalovirus exposure and HLA in healthy donors. With 60 Vbeta and 13 Jbeta primers, the PCR was carried out. Data came from immunoSEQ multiplex PCR; TCRdb stores just in-frame clones and leaves some out. Of approximately 150,000 clones in the sample, around 76% were seen once. The sequenced sample consisted of PBMCs. The receptors were gathered from a man aged 35 to 55 in good health and CMV-seronegative.

The chain carries TRBV6-5 and TRBJ1-2; no firm D call. Looked up from germline, CDR1 is MNHEY and CDR2 is SVGAGI. The germline V and J ends were trimmed by 2 bases and 8 bases, with 15 bases remaining between them. The CDR3 contains 14 residues. The CDR3 nucleotides read TGTGCCAGCAGTTACCAGGTCCCGGGGAAGGGCTACACCTTC. This gives the protein CASSYQVPGKGYTF.

The chain employs TRBV2 and TRBJ1-1; D gene uncertain. The germline V gene encodes CDR1 SNHLY and CDR2 FYNNEI. This CDR3 is 13 amino acids long. Trimming removed 10 bases from V and 5 bases from J, with 17 bases in between. The CDR3 region is CAIVFDQKTEAFF. The CDR3 bases are TGTGCCATCGTCTTCGATCAGAAGACTGAAGCTTTCTTT.

V gene TRBV5-6 combines with J gene TRBJ2-7; D might be TRBD2 (5 bases). In germline, CDR1 is SGHDT, CDR2 YYEEEE. The CDR3 contains 15 residues. V lost 2 bases and J lost 2, with 14 bases in between. CDR3 in DNA: TGTGCCAGCAGCTTATGGAGGCTCTTAACCTACGAGCAGTACTTC. Its translation is CASSLWRLLTYEQYF. The full variable domain, its missing parts supplied by reference TRBV5-6 and TRBJ2-7, is DAGVTQSPTHLIKTRGQQVTLRCSPKSGHDTVSWYQQALGQGPQFIFQYYEEEERQRGNFPDRFSGHQFPNYSSELNVNALLLGDSALYLCASSLWRLLTYEQYFGPGTRLTVT.

The chain is built from TRBV6-5 and TRBJ1-2; 12 bases align to TRBD1. Trimming removed 0 bases from V and 6 bases from J; junction bases left unmatched: 2. This CDR3 is 15 amino acids long. Looked up from germline, CDR1 is MNHEY and CDR2 is SVGAGI. DNA for the CDR3: TGTGCCAGCAGTTACTCCGGGACAGGGGGCGATGGCTACACCTTC. Translation: CASSYSGTGGDGYTF.

This chain uses TRBV30 with TRBJ1-1; D perhaps matches TRBD1 (6 bases). The CDR3 length is 12 residues. From germline, CDR1 is GTSNPN and CDR2 SVGIG (reference sequence). Deletions cut 7 bases from V and 5 bases from J, with 14 bases between. The CDR3 bases are TGTGCCTTCCAACCCACAGGGACTGAAGCTTTCTTT. It encodes CAFQPTGTEAFF.

This clone was detected once. This sequence joins TRBV2 and TRBJ1-1; tentative D call: TRBD1 (5 bases). This CDR3 has 13 amino acids. In germline, CDR1 is SNHLY, CDR2 FYNNEI. V was clipped by 5 bases and J by 3 bases, with 10 bases between them. The CDR3 sequence: CASSWTPDTEAFF. In DNA form, the CDR3 reads TGTGCCAGCAGTTGGACACCCGACACTGAAGCTTTCTTT.

This clone showed up just once. V usage is TRBV2 and J usage is TRBJ1-2; 10 bases are a match to TRBD1. The CDR3 has 14 residues. CDR1 is SNHLY and CDR2 is FYNNEI in the germline V gene. V lost 6 bases, J lost 0 bases, and 1 base stayed unmatched. CDR3 protein: CASRGTGANYGYTF. Here the CDR3 DNA reads TGTGCCAGCAGGGGGACAGGGGCTAACTATGGCTACACCTTC.

V usage is TRBV13 and J usage is TRBJ1-6; 9 nucleotides line up with TRBD1. Germline CDR1 and CDR2: PRHDT and FYEKMQ (reference sequence). V gave up 5 bases and J gave up 7 bases; unmatched junction bases: 6. This CDR3 region has 15 residues. DNA of the CDR3: TGTGCCAGCAGCGCCCTGGGACAGGGCAATTCACCCCTCCACTTT. Translated, it gives CASSALGQGNSPLHF.

There are a few counts of this clone. The V gene is TRBV2, the J gene TRBJ1-5; 12 bases are a match to TRBD1. V lost 7 bases and J lost 10; bases outside the gene matches: 11. The CDR3 contains 15 residues. The germline CDR1 and CDR2 sequences are SNHLY and FYNNEI. The CDR3 here is CASNSGTGGANPQHF. In DNA form, the CDR3 reads TGTGCCAGCAACTCCGGGACAGGGGGCGCGAATCCCCAGCATTTT.

V usage is TRBV19 and J usage is TRBJ1-1, with a weak D call TRBD1 (5 bases). The CDR3 is made up of 15 amino acids. V lost 5 bases and J 1 base, leaving 14 bases between the germline ends. Germline values: CDR1 LNHDA, CDR2 SQIVND (reference sequence). The CDR3 coding sequence is TGTGCCAGTAGTCAGCCCCGACAGAAGAACACTGAAGCTTTCTTT. This gives the protein CASSQPRQKNTEAFF.

V is TRBV11-3 and J is TRBJ2-1; TRBD2 matches 8 bases. This CDR3 comprises 15 residues. From germline, CDR1 is SGHNT and CDR2 YENEEA. V shed 5 bases, J shed 2 bases, and the junction held 5 bases outside the gene matches. In nucleotides, the CDR3 is TGTGCCAGCAGCCCAGCGGGACTAGCCTACAATGAGCAGTTCTTC. Translated: CASSPAGLAYNEQFF.

The V and J genes are TRBV12-5 and TRBJ2-3; D might be TRBD2 (5 bases). This CDR3 is built from 16 residues. V was trimmed by 4 bases and J by 2 bases, leaving 16 bases between them. Looked up from germline, CDR1 is LGHNT and CDR2 is FRNRAP. CDR3: CASGWSDSSYTDTQYF. CDR3 DNA: TGTGCTAGTGGTTGGTCGGACTCGAGCTACACAGATACGCAGTATTTT.

The genes are TRBV7-9 and TRBJ2-5; TRBD1 agrees at 9 bases. The CDR3 totals 16 residues. V lost 5 bases, J lost 2 bases, and 9 bases stayed unmatched. Germline V CDR1 and CDR2: SEHNR, FQNEAQ (reference sequence). The CDR3 DNA sequence: TGTGCCAGCAGCCCCCCCGGGGACAGGGAACAAGAGACCCAGTACTTC. Translated: CASSPPGDREQETQYF. The entire variable domain, with the rest obtained from reference TRBV7-9 and TRBJ2-5, is as follows: DTGVSQNPRHKITKRGQNVTFRCDPISEHNRLYWYRQTLGQGPEFLTYFQNEAQLEKSRLLSDRFSAERPKGSFSTLEIQRTEQGDSAMYLCASSPPGDREQETQYFGPGTRLLVL.

The chain is built from TRBV11-2 and TRBJ2-7, with D maybe TRBD1 (5 bases). The CDR3 totals 13 residues. Trimming shortened V by 2 bases and J by 6 bases, and 11 bases separated the two germline ends. Germline CDR1 and CDR2: SGHAT and FQNNGV. The CDR3 DNA reads as TGTGCCAGCAGCTTACGATCAGGGTCCGAGCAGTACGTC. Protein product: CASSLRSGSEQYV.

The rearrangement links TRBV27 to TRBJ2-7; no reliable D call. This CDR3 has 13 residues. Trimming stripped 2 bases from V and 6 bases from J, with 11 bases between. Germline V CDR1 and CDR2: MNHEY, SMNVEV (reference sequence). In DNA form, the CDR3 reads TGTGCCAGCAGTTTAGGAGATTTCTCCGAGCAGTACTTC. It yields the protein CASSLGDFSEQYF.

This chain connects TRBV27 to TRBJ2-2; D possibly corresponds to TRBD1 (5 bases). The CDR3 has 13 residues. Germline V gives CDR1 MNHEY, CDR2 SMNVEV (reference sequence). Trimming took off 4 bases at V and 7 bases at J, with 10 bases between the two ends. The CDR3 is CASSYQGYGELFF. The CDR3 bases are TGTGCCAGCAGTTACCAGGGTTACGGGGAGCTGTTTTTT.